This TCR beta chain was documented in a study of blood T cell repertoires in COVID-19. At the level of the study: The cDNA or gDNA used as material had been derived from T cells, B-cell-depleted T cells, or PBMCs.

How the authors handled the data: Using reference gene primer amplification, nucleated cell counts were estimated. Profiling relied on immunoSEQ multiplex PCR, and the TCRdb table lists in-frame clones only, not all of them. V, J and clone size were drawn from that table, and D and trimming were deduced from the DNA. The sample comprises about 210,000 clones, about 87% of which are singletons, and 10% to 13% rests with the top ten. Participant age was roughly 18 to 95 years, and participants resided in fewer than 25 US areas. Clinical history as reported by participants underpinned cohort assignment. Trimming at V came to 5 bases and at J to 4 bases, leaving 7 bases not matched to a gene. The CDR3 spans 15 residues. Germline CDR1 is SGHTA and CDR2 is FQGTGA.

The receptor's source is a man between 18 and 35 years old with acute COVID-19. The sequencing sample was made of PBMCs or T cells enriched from blood (not recorded which). The chain joins TRBV7-3 to TRBJ2-3, with 9 bases lining up with TRBD2. The CDR3 DNA is TGTGCCAGCAGCGCAAGCCCTAGCGGGGCAGATACGCAGTATTTT. Encoded protein: CASSASPSGADTQYF.